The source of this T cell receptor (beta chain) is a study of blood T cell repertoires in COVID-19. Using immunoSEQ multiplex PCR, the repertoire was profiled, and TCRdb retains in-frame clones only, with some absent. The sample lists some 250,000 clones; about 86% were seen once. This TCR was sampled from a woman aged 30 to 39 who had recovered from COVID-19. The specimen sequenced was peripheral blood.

CDR3 sequence: CASSQKDRGNMNTEAFF. The CDR3 region has the DNA TGCGCCAGCAGCCAAAAGGACAGGGGTAATATGAACACTGAAGCTTTCTTT. The rearrangement joins TRBV4-1 to TRBJ1-1; the match to TRBD1 covers 9 bases. The CDR3 sequence is 17 residues long. V was pared by 2 bases and J by 0 bases, with 7 bases of the junction left unmatched. The germline V gene has CDR1 MGHRA and CDR2 YSYEKL.